This paragraph reports one TCR beta chain. Only a few counts were recorded for this clone. No base-level quality is on record; no much larger clone is a single base apart. Before enrichment with an IFNgamma secretion assay kit, PBMCs were stimulated for approximately six hours with overlapping CMV pp65 and IE-1 peptide pools. Unmodified control products were expanded alongside the edited products but were not electroporated. Enriched CMV-specific T cells were expanded in culture with recombinant human IL-7 and IL-15. The T cell products were kept in culture for around 20 days and then cryopreserved. CMV-specific T cells were enriched from PBMCs by IFNgamma secretion after activation. Via the germline V gene (reference sequence), CDR1 is WNHNN and CDR2 SYGVQD. Ends trimmed: V by 6 bases, J by 1 base; bases unmatched to a gene: 4. The CDR3 runs 14 residues from the cysteine to the phenylalanine. The only DNA kept is the CDR3, 42 bases in frame from the first base.

TCRbeta sequencing used genomic DNA through the immunoSEQ service. Per the original workflow: Using immunoSEQ ANALYZER 3.0, the repertoires were analyzed for Morisita similarity, clonality, top-10 clone coverage and total clone counts. Clonality was scaled such that a value of 1 indicated a monoclonal product and lower values indicated more diverse products. The clones in this table, taken by TCRdb from immuneACCESS, are in-frame only. Not every clone is retained; where verified, under half of the shortfall comes from an unresolved V gene, and the cause of the rest is unknown. The D gene and trimming were derived from the DNA, and the V and J assignments and clone size from that table. The sample table shows around 730 clones, and around 50% are seen once. The ten largest clonotypes hold roughly 83% of the sample. This entry comes from a study of tacrolimus-resistant gene-edited T cells for transplant recipients (dated by TCRdb to the early 2020s). Background for the entire study: Clonality and clone numbers were compared by TCRbeta sequencing between expanded FKBP12 knockout and unedited CMV-specific T cell products. As a safety check, repertoire sequencing was used to rule out clonal outgrowth driven by transformation after gene editing. A couple of donors were sequenced, each contributing one unedited and one FKBP12 knockout CMV-specific T cell product.

The full study reports these points: The repertoire comparisons (Figure 5) were based on n = 2. The authors concluded that gene editing did not drastically skew the TCRbeta repertoire and did not cause excessive clonal expansion. Clonality, top-10 clone read coverage, and total clone numbers were comparable between knockout and unedited products. Repertoires from different donors showed no Morisita similarity, whereas knockout and unedited products from the same donor showed high similarity.

Specimen: a CMV-specific product grown in culture. What this sample's cell subset or site label stands for: expanded CMV-specific T cell product isolated by IFNgamma secretion after CMV peptide stimulation. This clonotype originated in a human donor in good health, a blood donor. This receptor chain uses TRBV10-1 and TRBJ1-1, and TRBD1 matches 8 of the central bases. The CDR3 corresponds to CASSPGQGNTEAFF. The DNA sequence is as follows: TGCGCCAGCAGCCCCGGACAGGGGAACACTGAAGCTTTCTTT.